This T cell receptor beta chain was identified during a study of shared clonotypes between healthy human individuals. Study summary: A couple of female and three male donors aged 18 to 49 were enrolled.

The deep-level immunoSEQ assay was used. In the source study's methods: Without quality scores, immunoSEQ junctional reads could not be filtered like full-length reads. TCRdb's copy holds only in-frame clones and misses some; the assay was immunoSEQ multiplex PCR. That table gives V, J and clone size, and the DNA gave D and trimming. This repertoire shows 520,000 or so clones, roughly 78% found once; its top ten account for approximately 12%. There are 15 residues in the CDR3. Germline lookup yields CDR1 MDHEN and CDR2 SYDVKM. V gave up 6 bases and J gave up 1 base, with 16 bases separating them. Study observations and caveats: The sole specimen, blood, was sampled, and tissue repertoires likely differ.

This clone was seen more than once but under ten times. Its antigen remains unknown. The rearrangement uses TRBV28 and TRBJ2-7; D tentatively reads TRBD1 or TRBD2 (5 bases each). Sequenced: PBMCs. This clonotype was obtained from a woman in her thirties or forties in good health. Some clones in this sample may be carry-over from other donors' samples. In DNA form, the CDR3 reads TGTGCCAGCAGACGACCAGGTGGGGGTTCCTACGAGCAGTACTTC. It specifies CASRRPGGGSYEQYF.